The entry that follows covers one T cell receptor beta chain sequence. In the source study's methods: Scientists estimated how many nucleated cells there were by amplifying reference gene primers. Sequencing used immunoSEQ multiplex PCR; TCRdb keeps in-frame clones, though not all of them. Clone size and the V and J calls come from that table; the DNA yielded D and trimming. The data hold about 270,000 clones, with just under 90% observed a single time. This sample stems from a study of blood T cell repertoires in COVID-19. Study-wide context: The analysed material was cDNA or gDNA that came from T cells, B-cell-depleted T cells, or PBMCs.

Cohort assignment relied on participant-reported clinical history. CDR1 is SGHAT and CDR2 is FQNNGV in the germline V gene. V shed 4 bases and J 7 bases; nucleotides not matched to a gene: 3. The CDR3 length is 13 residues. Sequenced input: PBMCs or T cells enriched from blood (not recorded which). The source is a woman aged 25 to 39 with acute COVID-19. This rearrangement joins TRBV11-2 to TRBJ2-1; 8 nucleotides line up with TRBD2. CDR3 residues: CASSSGGGNEQFF. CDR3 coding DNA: TGTGCCAGCAGCTCCGGGGGGGGGAATGAGCAGTTCTTC.